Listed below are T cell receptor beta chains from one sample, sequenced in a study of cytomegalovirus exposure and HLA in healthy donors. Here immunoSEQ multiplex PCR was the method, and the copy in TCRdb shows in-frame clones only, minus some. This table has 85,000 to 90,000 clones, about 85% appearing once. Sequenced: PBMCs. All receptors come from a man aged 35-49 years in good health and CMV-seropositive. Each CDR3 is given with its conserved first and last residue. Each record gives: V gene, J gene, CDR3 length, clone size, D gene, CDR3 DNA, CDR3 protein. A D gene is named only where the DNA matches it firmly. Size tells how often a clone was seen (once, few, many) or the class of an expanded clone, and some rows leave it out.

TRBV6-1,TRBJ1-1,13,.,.,TGTGCCAGCAGTACGCAGGGGATCCCTGAAGCTTTCTTT,CASSTQGIPEAFF
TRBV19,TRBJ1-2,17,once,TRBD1,TGTGCCAGTAGTTCTCTGGGGACAGCTCCCTCTAAGAGTGGCTACACCTTC,CASSSLGTAPSKSGYTF
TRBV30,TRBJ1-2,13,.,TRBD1,TGTGCCTGGAGTGTGACAGGGTCCTATGGCTACACCTTC,CAWSVTGSYGYTF
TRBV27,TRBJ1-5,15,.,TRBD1,TGTGCCAGCAGTACGGGGACAGGGACGGGGCGGCCCCAGCATTTT,CASSTGTGTGRPQHF
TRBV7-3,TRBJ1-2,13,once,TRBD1,TGTGCCAGCAGCTTAGAGTACAGGGGTGGCTACACCTTC,CASSLEYRGGYTF
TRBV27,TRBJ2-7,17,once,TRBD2,TGTGCCAGCAGTCCTAGGGCCCCGACTAGCGGGGTCTACGAGCAGTACTTC,CASSPRAPTSGVYEQYF
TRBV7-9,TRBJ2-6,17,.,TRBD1,TGTGCCAGCAGCCAAGGACAGGGGGGAGCTGGGGCCAACGTCCTGACTTTC,CASSQGQGGAGANVLTF
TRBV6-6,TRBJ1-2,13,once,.,TGTGCCAGCCACCGGGACAATCTATTGGGCTACACCTTC,CASHRDNLLGYTF
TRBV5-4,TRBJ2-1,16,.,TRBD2,TGTGCCAGCAGCCGGAGGACTAGCGGGGGAGGCAATGAGCAGTTCTTC,CASSRRTSGGGNEQFF
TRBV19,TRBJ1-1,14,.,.,TGTGCCAGTAGTATTCCGGGATTATACACTGAAGCTTTCTTT,CASSIPGLYTEAFF
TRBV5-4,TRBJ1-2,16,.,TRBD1,TGTGCCAGCAGCAAAACCCGGGACAGGGCTAACTATGGCTACACCTTC,CASSKTRDRANYGYTF
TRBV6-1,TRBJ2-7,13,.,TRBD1,TGTGCCAGCAGTGAATACAGGGGCGCCGAGCAGTACTTC,CASSEYRGAEQYF
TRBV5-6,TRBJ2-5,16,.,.,TGTGCCAGCAGCCGTGGGGTCAACCAGGGCCAAGAGACCCAGTACTTC,CASSRGVNQGQETQYF
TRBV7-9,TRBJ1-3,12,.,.,TGTGCCAGCACCAACTCTGGAAACACCATATATTTT,CASTNSGNTIYF
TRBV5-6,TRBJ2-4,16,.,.,TGTGCCAGCAGCTTTTTTGGGACCGGGACTGAAAACATTCAGTACTTC,CASSFFGTGTENIQYF
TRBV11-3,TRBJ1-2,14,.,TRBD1,TGTGCCAGCAGCTCGGGACAGAGAGGGTATGGCTACACCTTC,CASSSGQRGYGYTF
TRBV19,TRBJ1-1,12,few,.,TGTGCCAGCAGACATGGCTACACTGAAGCTTTCTTT,CASRHGYTEAFF
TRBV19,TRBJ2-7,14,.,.,TGTGCCAGTAGTACTGGGGGGGCCAGGAGCGAGCAGTACTTC,CASSTGGARSEQYF
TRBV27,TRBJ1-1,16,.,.,TGTGCCAGCAGTTACCGGCGGGGGGCGTTGAACACTGAAGCTTTCTTT,CASSYRRGALNTEAFF
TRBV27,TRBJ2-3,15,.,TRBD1,TGTGCCAGCAGTTCCCTTCAGGGGGCTGCAGATACGCAGTATTTT,CASSSLQGAADTQYF
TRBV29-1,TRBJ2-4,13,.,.,TGCAGCGGTAGGGGAAGGGTTTTCCCCCCCCGAGATTTC,CSGRGRVFPPRDF
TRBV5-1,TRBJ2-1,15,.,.,TGCGCCAGCAGCCAGACTACCCACTCCTACAATGAGCAGTTCTTC,CASSQTTHSYNEQFF
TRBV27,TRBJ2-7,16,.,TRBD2,TGTGCCAGCAACCCGGGGAGCGGGGGGCCGACCTACGAGCAGTACTTC,CASNPGSGGPTYEQYF
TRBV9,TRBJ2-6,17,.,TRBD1,TGTGCCAGCAGCGTAGGACAGGGGGCTGCTGGGGCCAACGTCCTGACTTTC,CASSVGQGAAGANVLTF
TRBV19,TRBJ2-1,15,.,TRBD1,TGTGCCAGTACCCCGGGGAACAGGGGAGACAATGAGCAGTTCTTC,CASTPGNRGDNEQFF
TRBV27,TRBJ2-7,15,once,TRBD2,TGTGCCAGCGCCGACCGGGGGGTCTCCTCCTACGAGCAGTACTTC,CASADRGVSSYEQYF
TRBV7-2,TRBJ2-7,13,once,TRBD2,TGTGCCAGCAGCGGACTAGTCGGCTACGAGCAGTACTTC,CASSGLVGYEQYF
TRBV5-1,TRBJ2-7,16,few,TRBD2,TGCGCCAGCAGCTTGAGAACTAGCGGGAACTCCTACGAGCAGTACTTC,CASSLRTSGNSYEQYF
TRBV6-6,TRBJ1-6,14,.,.,TGTGCCAGCACCCCCGGGGGATCTTTCTCACCCCTCCACTTT,CASTPGGSFSPLHF
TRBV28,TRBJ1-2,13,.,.,TGTGCCAGCAGTTTAGGGAGGGGTCTTGGCTACACCTTC,CASSLGRGLGYTF
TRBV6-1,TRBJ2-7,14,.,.,TGTGCCAGCAGTGAAAACCCAGGGGCCTACGAGCAGTACTTC,CASSENPGAYEQYF
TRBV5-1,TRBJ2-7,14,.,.,TGCGCCAGCAGCTTGGCCGCAGGGAAAGGCGAGCAGTACTTC,CASSLAAGKGEQYF
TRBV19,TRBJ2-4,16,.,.,TGTGCCAGTAGTATAGATCATTGGCCCCCCAAAAACATTCAGTACTTC,CASSIDHWPPKNIQYF
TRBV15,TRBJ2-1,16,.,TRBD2,TGTGCCACCAGCAAGGGACTAGCGGGGGGGACGAATGAGCAGTTCTTC,CATSKGLAGGTNEQFF
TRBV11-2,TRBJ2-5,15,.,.,TGTGCCAGCAGCTTAGTCGGGGGACCCCAAGAGACCCAGTACTTC,CASSLVGGPQETQYF
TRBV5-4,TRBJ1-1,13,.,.,TGTGCCAGCAGCTGGACAATCAACACTGAAGCTTTCTTT,CASSWTINTEAFF
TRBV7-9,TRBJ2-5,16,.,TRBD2,TGTGCCAGCAGCCCACCGGGACTAGCGCTCCAAGAGACCCAGTACTTC,CASSPPGLALQETQYF
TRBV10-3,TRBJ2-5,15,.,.,TGTGCCATCAGTGACCGTGGGGGACTCCAAGAGACCCAGTACTTC,CAISDRGGLQETQYF
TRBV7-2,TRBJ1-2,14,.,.,TGTGCCAGCAGCTTAGCAGGGGTTAACTATGGCTACACCTTC,CASSLAGVNYGYTF
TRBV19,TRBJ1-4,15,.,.,TGTGCCAGTAGTATAGATTTCGGGGGGAATGAAAAACTGTTTTTT,CASSIDFGGNEKLFF
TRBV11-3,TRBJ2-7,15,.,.,TGTGCCAGCAGCCCCGGGGGTTCGAGCTCCTACGAGCAGTACTTC,CASSPGGSSSYEQYF
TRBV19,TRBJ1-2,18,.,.,TGTGCCAGTAGTATAGACCCGACTAGGACCGACACTAACTATGGCTACACCTTC,CASSIDPTRTDTNYGYTF
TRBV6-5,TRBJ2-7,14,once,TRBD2,TGTGCCAGCAGACTAGTAGCGGGGGCCTACGAGCAGTACTTC,CASRLVAGAYEQYF
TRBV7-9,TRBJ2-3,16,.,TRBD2,TGTGCCAGCAGCTTCCCGACTAGCGGGGACACAGATACGCAGTATTTT,CASSFPTSGDTDTQYF
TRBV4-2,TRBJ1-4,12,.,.,TGTGCCAGCAGCCCGGGGGGTGAAAAACTGTTTTTT,CASSPGGEKLFF
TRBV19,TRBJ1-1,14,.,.,TGTGCCAGTAGTGAAGCGGCGGTGTACACTGAAGCTTTCTTT,CASSEAAVYTEAFF
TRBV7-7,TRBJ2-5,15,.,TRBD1,TGTGCTAGCAGCTTAGTGGGGACAGGGGGAGAGACCCAGTACTTC,CASSLVGTGGETQYF
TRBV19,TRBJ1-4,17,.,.,TGTGCCAGTAGTATATTGGTTTTCGCAGGAGGCAATGAAAAACTGTTTTTT,CASSILVFAGGNEKLFF
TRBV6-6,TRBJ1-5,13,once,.,TGTGCCAGCAGTTACGAAACGGTCGTGCCCCAGCATTTT,CASSYETVVPQHF
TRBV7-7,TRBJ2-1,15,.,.,TGTGCTAGCAGCCCAGCCGACAGCTCCTACAATGAGCAGTTCTTC,CASSPADSSYNEQFF
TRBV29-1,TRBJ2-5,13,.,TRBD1,TGCAGCGTTGTGAGGACAGGGGGTGAGACCCAGTACTTC,CSVVRTGGETQYF